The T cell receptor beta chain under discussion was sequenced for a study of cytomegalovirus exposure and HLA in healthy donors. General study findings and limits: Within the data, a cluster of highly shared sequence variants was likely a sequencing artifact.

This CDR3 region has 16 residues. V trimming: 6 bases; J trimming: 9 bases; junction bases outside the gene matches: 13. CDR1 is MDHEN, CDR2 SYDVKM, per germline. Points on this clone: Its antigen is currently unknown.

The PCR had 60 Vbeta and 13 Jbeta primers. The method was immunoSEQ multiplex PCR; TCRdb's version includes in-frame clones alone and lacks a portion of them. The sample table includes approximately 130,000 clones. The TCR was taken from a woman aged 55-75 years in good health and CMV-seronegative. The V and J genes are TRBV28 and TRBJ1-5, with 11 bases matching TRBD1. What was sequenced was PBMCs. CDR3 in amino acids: CASSHGTGGSFLPQHF. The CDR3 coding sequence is TGTGCCAGCAGCCATGGGACAGGGGGTAGTTTTTTGCCCCAGCATTTT.